A selection of T cell receptor beta chains follows, all from one sample in a study of blood T cell repertoires in COVID-19. Method: immunoSEQ multiplex PCR; TCRdb's copy keeps in-frame clones and lacks some. The repertoire holds 150,000 to 200,000 clones, with around nine tenths as singletons. The source material was peripheral blood. Receptor source: a woman aged 80 or over with COVID-19, enrolled during active disease. Each CDR3 is given with its conserved first and last residue. D genes are given only for firm matches. Size tells how often a clone was seen (once, few, many) or the class of an expanded clone, and some rows leave it out.

abundance	v_gene	d_gene	j_gene	len	CDR3aa	CDR3nt
-	TRBV6-5	TRBD1	TRBJ2-7	13	CASSHTGAHEQYF	TGTGCCAGCAGCCATACAGGGGCTCACGAGCAGTACTTC
-	TRBV5-6	TRBD2	TRBJ2-1	15	CASNALAGGFSEQFF	TGTGCCAGCAACGCCCTAGCGGGAGGATTTAGTGAGCAGTTCTTC
many	TRBV7-9	-	TRBJ1-1	13	CASSLARNTEAFF	TGTGCCAGCAGCTTAGCTAGGAACACTGAAGCTTTCTTT
-	TRBV9	TRBD1	TRBJ1-2	16	CASSVSRDSINYGYTF	TGTGCCAGCAGCGTCTCCCGGGACAGTATTAACTATGGCTACACCTTC
-	TRBV6-2/TRBV6-3	-	TRBJ1-2	13	CASSPTANYGYTF	TGTGCCAGCAGCCCTACTGCTAACTATGGCTACACCTTC
-	TRBV10-1	-	TRBJ2-5	15	CASSEDRGGVETQYF	TGCGCCAGCAGTGAGGACAGGGGAGGGGTGGAGACCCAGTACTTC
-	TRBV7-8	-	TRBJ1-6	17	CASSFRGTSSYNSPLHF	TGTGCCAGCAGCTTCAGGGGTACGAGCTCCTATAATTCACCCCTCCACTTT
few	TRBV28	-	TRBJ1-2	15	CASSPGDTLNYGYTF	TGTGCCAGCAGTCCCGGGGACACTTTGAACTATGGCTACACCTTC
-	TRBV12-3/TRBV12-4	TRBD2	TRBJ2-7	13	CASSPREAYEQYF	TGTGCCAGCAGCCCCCGGGAGGCCTACGAGCAGTACTTC
-	TRBV28	-	TRBJ2-7	13	CASSPWGRWEQYF	TGTGCCAGCAGTCCGTGGGGGCGCTGGGAGCAGTACTTC
few	TRBV18	-	TRBJ1-6	14	CASSREALRSPLHF	TGTGCCAGCTCACGGGAGGCCTTGCGGTCACCCCTCCACTTT
-	TRBV12-3/TRBV12-4	-	TRBJ1-1	13	CASSLGGDTEAFF	TGTGCCAGCAGTTTAGGCGGGGACACTGAAGCTTTCTTT
-	TRBV4-2	-	TRBJ1-5	15	CASSQVAGRNQPQHF	TGTGCCAGCAGCCAAGTCGCCGGGAGGAATCAGCCCCAGCATTTT
-	TRBV18	TRBD2	TRBJ2-5	16	CASSPVRGRDRETQYF	TGTGCCAGCTCACCCGTTCGCGGGAGAGATAGGGAGACCCAGTACTTC
few	TRBV7-8	TRBD1	TRBJ2-2	15	CASRPGTVNTGELFF	TGTGCCAGCAGACCCGGGACAGTCAACACCGGGGAGCTGTTTTTT
-	TRBV28	-	TRBJ1-5	15	CASSPSRGQGQPQHF	TGTGCCAGCAGTCCCTCCCGAGGGCAAGGGCAGCCCCAGCATTTT
-	TRBV4-1	TRBD2	TRBJ2-1	18	CASSQFLVSGAGNNEQFF	TGCGCCAGCAGCCAATTTCTCGTCAGCGGGGCAGGGAACAATGAGCAGTTCTTC
few	TRBV7-9	-	TRBJ1-6	15	CASRKDSSYNSPLHF	TGTGCCAGCAGAAAAGACAGCTCCTATAATTCACCCCTCCACTTT
-	TRBV11-3	-	TRBJ2-2	16	CASSLGIGLNTGELFF	TGTGCCAGCAGCTTAGGTATTGGCCTTAACACCGGGGAGCTGTTTTTT
-	TRBV6-6	-	TRBJ1-2	14	CASNHGGDLGRYTF	TGTGCCAGCAACCACGGGGGGGATTTAGGGCGCTACACCTTC
once	TRBV5-6	-	TRBJ2-7	12	CASSFQGYEQYF	TGTGCCAGCAGCTTCCAGGGCTACGAGCAGTACTTC
-	TRBV19	TRBD2	TRBJ2-2	15	CASSRLNLAAGELFF	TGTGCCAGTAGTAGACTAAACCTAGCGGCCGGGGAGCTGTTTTTT
-	TRBV5-1	-	TRBJ1-2	15	CASSLIPGNNYGYTF	TGCGCCAGCAGCTTGATTCCGGGGAACAACTATGGCTACACCTTC
-	TRBV9	-	TRBJ1-3	15	CASSVEKGSGNTIYF	TGTGCCAGCAGCGTAGAAAAGGGGTCCGGAAACACCATATATTTT
-	TRBV7-6	TRBD1	TRBJ1-1	15	CASSPSGTGGTEAFF	TGTGCCAGCAGTCCCTCCGGGACAGGCGGCACTGAAGCTTTCTTT
-	TRBV7-2	TRBD1	TRBJ2-7	13	CASSQQGADEQYF	TGTGCCAGCAGCCAACAGGGGGCGGACGAGCAGTACTTC
-	TRBV19	TRBD1	TRBJ1-2	14	CASSIRDRARGYTF	TGTGCCAGTAGTATACGGGACAGGGCTCGTGGCTACACCTTC
once	TRBV14	-	TRBJ2-1	17	CASSQDEQRSGRNEQFF	TGTGCCAGCAGCCAAGATGAGCAGCGGAGCGGCCGCAATGAGCAGTTCTTC
-	TRBV18	TRBD1	TRBJ1-1	15	CASSQTQGSNTEAFF	TGTGCCAGCTCGCAGACACAGGGGTCGAACACTGAAGCTTTCTTT
once	TRBV27	-	TRBJ2-1	16	CASSVQSGLIRNEQFF	TGTGCCAGCAGCGTTCAAAGCGGGCTGATACGAAATGAGCAGTTCTTC
-	TRBV5-3	-	TRBJ2-7	15	CARSLGLRYAGEQYF	TGTGCCAGAAGCTTGGGCCTCCGATACGCAGGGGAGCAGTACTTC
-	TRBV7-2	-	TRBJ2-2	15	CASSRQAGPTGELFF	TGTGCCAGCAGCCGTCAGGCGGGACCCACCGGGGAGCTGTTTTTT
-	TRBV21-1	-	TRBJ1-4	16	CASSKAEVATNEKLFF	TGTGCCAGCAGCAAAGCGGAGGTTGCAACTAATGAAAAACTGTTTTTT
-	TRBV11-3	-	TRBJ2-1	13	CASSFRYYNEQFF	TGTGCCAGCAGCTTCCGTTACTACAATGAGCAGTTCTTC
-	TRBV15	-	TRBJ1-5	16	CATSRKNRAWGFAQHF	TGTGCCACCAGCAGAAAAAACAGGGCCTGGGGTTTCGCCCAGCATTTT